This TCR beta chain was obtained from a study of cytomegalovirus exposure and HLA in healthy donors. The study, taken as a whole, reports: Altogether, 160 or so TCR beta chains were recorded as cytomegalovirus-associated. Specificity of a few CMV-associated chains for CMV antigens was verified in vitro. The finding came from a later analysis; first-cohort TCR clusters tended to co-occur in the 120 or so validation repertoires.

TCRdb's table, derived via immunoSEQ multiplex PCR, lists solely in-frame clones and lacks some. This repertoire shows fewer than 100,000 clones, approximately 93% found once; its top ten account for roughly 2.1%. On this clone itself: Its target is not known.

The CDR3 is made up of 15 amino acids. Germline CDR1 MNHEY, CDR2 SVGAGI. Trimming removed 5 bases from V and 0 bases from J; junction bases left unmatched: 3. Source material: PBMCs. The sequence derives from a woman between 18 and 30 years old in good health and CMV-seronegative. This chain connects TRBV6-5 to TRBJ1-5; TRBD1 matches 8 bases. CDR3 amino acids: CASSRTGNSNQPQHF. CDR3 sequence (DNA): TGTGCCAGCAGTCGGACAGGGAATAGCAATCAGCCCCAGCATTTT.